The 22 T cell receptor beta chains below all came from one sample that was sequenced in a study of T-cell reconstitution after alpha-beta-depleted transplantation in children. A TCRbeta library incorporating unique molecular identifiers was prepared. TCRdb ran MiXCR on the PCR reads and lists one entry per CDR3 protein. The data contain around 490,000 distinct CDR3 sequences, around 10% of them singletons. The specimen comprised PBMCs, mostly from graft donor cells, sampled 180 days after TCRalphabeta/CD19-depleted stem cell transplant. Receptors were obtained from a female patient aged 2-15 years who had a stem cell transplant for aplastic anemia, so the T cells may come from the graft donor.

This clonotype was detected a few times. This chain links TRBV29-1 with TRBJ2-5; no definite D call. Germline-derived CDR1 and CDR2 are SQVTM and ANQGSEA. CDR3 length equals 13 residues. V was shortened by 2 bases and J by 5 bases, with 12 bases between the two germline ends. The CDR3 DNA is TGCAGCGTTGAAAGGGTGCACGGCGAGACCCAGTACTTC. Translating gives CSVERVHGETQYF.

The chain employs TRBV15 and TRBJ2-1, with 8 bases matching TRBD2. Losses at the gene ends were 5 bases for V and 0 bases for J; bases not matched to a gene: 9. Germline values: CDR1 LNHNV, CDR2 YYDKDF (reference sequence). The CDR3 has 17 residues. For the CDR3, the DNA is TGTGCCACCAGCGGCAGACTAGCGAGGAGCTCCTACAATGAGCAGTTCTTC. The encoded protein is CATSGRLARSSYNEQFF.

This clonotype was seen only a few times. This sequence joins TRBV7-8 and TRBJ1-5; weak D call: TRBD1 (5 bases). V shed 3 bases and J shed 0 bases, with 24 bases lying between them. This CDR3 contains 20 residues. The germline V gene has CDR1 SGHVS and CDR2 FQNEAQ. The CDR3 region has the DNA TGTGCCAGCAGCTTTGCCCCCGGTGGGGGTGCCGCTTATAGCAATCAGCCCCAGCATTTT. Amino acid sequence: CASSFAPGGGAAYSNQPQHF.

The V and J genes are TRBV6-6 and TRBJ2-1, with a possible D match to TRBD2 (6 bases). The length of the CDR3 is 13 residues. Germline V CDR1 and CDR2: MNHNY, SVGAGI (reference sequence). V was pared by 7 bases and J by 6 bases, with 13 bases between. The CDR3 loop is CASIRDFTNEQFF. CDR3 bases: TGTGCCAGCATTAGGGACTTTACCAATGAGCAGTTCTTC.

This clonotype was detected only a few times. The chain is built from TRBV4-3 and TRBJ2-3, with D perhaps matching TRBD2 (5 bases). The germline V and J ends were trimmed by 0 bases and 1 base, with 8 bases remaining between them. CDR3 length: 15 amino acids. Germline CDR1 reads LGHNA; CDR2 reads YSLEER. The CDR3 bases are TGCGCCAGCAGCCAAGACGGACTCCGCACAGATACGCAGTATTTT. It is translated as CASSQDGLRTDTQYF.

The V gene is TRBV7-2, the J gene TRBJ2-5; D is undetermined. Trimming cost V 2 bases and J 5 bases, with 15 bases left between them. The CDR3 sequence is 15 residues long. In germline, CDR1 is SGHTA, CDR2 FQGNSA. CDR3 DNA sequence: TGTGCCAGCAGCTTAAGGCCCAGAAATGGGGAGACCCAGTACTTC. Translating it yields CASSLRPRNGETQYF.

In this sample, this clonotype turned up a few times. The rearrangement links TRBV28 to TRBJ1-1, with no clear D. The CDR3 is 11 residues long. The germline gives CDR1 MDHEN, CDR2 SYDVKM. The V end was cut by 9 bases, the J end by 4 bases, with 9 bases between. CDR3 loop: CASSQITEAFF. DNA for the CDR3: TGTGCCAGTTCCCAGATCACTGAAGCTTTCTTT.

The chain has TRBV18 and TRBJ2-1; TRBD2 might be the D (5 bases). The V end lost 3 bases, the J end lost 9 bases, and 21 bases lay between the germline ends. Germline V lookup: CDR1 KGHSH, CDR2 LQKENI. CDR3 length equals 16 residues. The CDR3 coding sequence is TGTGCCAGCTCACCCCAACTAGGTGGGTCAGTAGGTGAGCAGTTCTTC. This gives the protein CASSPQLGGSVGEQFF.

The table lists this clonotype with a few counts. This sequence joins TRBV6-1 and TRBJ2-1, with TRBD1 matching over 7 bases. The CDR3 is 16 residues long. V shed 2 bases and J 4 bases; nucleotides not matched to a gene: 8. Germline CDR1 MNHNS, CDR2 SASEGT. The CDR3 nucleotides read TGTGCCAGCAGTGAATTGGGTGGGACAGCTTACAATGAGCAGTTCTTC. Translated, it gives CASSELGGTAYNEQFF.

This rearrangement joins TRBV20-1 to TRBJ2-3; TRBD1 is a possible D gene (6 bases). Trimming took 0 bases from V and 4 from J, leaving 17 bases between them. Germline CDR1 reads DFQATT; CDR2 reads SNEGSKA (reference sequence). This CDR3 has 16 residues. The CDR3 nucleotides read TGCAGTGCTAGAGATGGGGGCCGCGCTAGGGCAGATACGCAGTATTTT. This sequence encodes CSARDGGRARADTQYF.

This chain links TRBV12-3 or TRBV12-4 with TRBJ1-4, with D perhaps matching TRBD1 (5 bases). V was pared by 2 bases and J by 7 bases, with 14 bases between. The CDR3 runs 15 residues. This CDR3 is CASSLYGAFSEKLFF. The CDR3, as DNA: TGTGCCAGCAGTTTATACGGGGCGTTTAGTGAAAAACTGTTTTTT.

The rearrangement links TRBV20-1 to TRBJ1-1; TRBD1 aligns across 7 bases. Trimming removed 6 bases from V and 5 bases from J; junction bases left unmatched: 9. CDR3 length equals 13 residues. The germline V gene encodes CDR1 DFQATT and CDR2 SNEGSKA (reference sequence). CDR3 nucleotide sequence: TGCAGTGCCCCCAGGACAGGCCCAACTGAAGCTTTCTTT. Its protein product is CSAPRTGPTEAFF.

CDR3 nucleotides: TGTGCCAGCAGCTTTATTGGAGACAGTGGTATCGCAGATACGCAGTATTTT. It specifies CASSFIGDSGIADTQYF. The genes are TRBV7-2 and TRBJ2-3, with D possibly being TRBD1 (5 bases). The V and J ends lost 3 bases and 4 bases respectively, with 20 bases between them. CDR1 is SGHTA and CDR2 is FQGNSA in the germline V gene. CDR3 length: 17 amino acids.

Only a few counts were recorded for this clonotype. The chain recombines TRBV3-1 with TRBJ2-3; either TRBD1 or TRBD2 may supply D (5 bases each). V was trimmed by 2 bases and J by 4 bases, leaving 7 bases between them. The CDR3 length is 13 residues. Germline CDR1 and CDR2: LGHDT and YNNKEL (reference sequence). CDR3 sequence: CASSQQGPDTQYF. The CDR3, as DNA: TGTGCCAGCAGCCAACAGGGACCAGATACGCAGTATTTT.

A few counts support this clonotype. The rearrangement links TRBV18 to TRBJ2-6; tentative D call: TRBD2 (5 bases). V lost 4 bases to trimming and J lost 4 bases, with 14 bases between them. There are 16 residues in the CDR3. The germline CDR1 and CDR2 sequences are KGHSH and LQKENI. CDR3 protein: CASSQYPGIGANVLTF. DNA for the CDR3: TGTGCCAGCTCACAGTACCCGGGGATCGGGGCCAACGTCCTGACTTTC.

This clonotype was observed a few times. The chain carries TRBV24-1 and TRBJ2-3; 9 bases agree with TRBD1. CDR1 and CDR2 (germline): KGHDR, SFDVKD. CDR3 size: 16 residues. The ends lost 1 base at V and 3 bases at J; junction bases unmatched: 4. As DNA, the CDR3 is TGTGCCACCAGTGATTTTGGGACAGGGAAGACAGATACGCAGTATTTT. Residues: CATSDFGTGKTDTQYF.

The CDR3 is CAWSDGDRGSPLHF. The DNA of the CDR3 is TGTGCCTGGAGTGACGGCGACAGAGGTTCACCCCTCCACTTT. The chain combines TRBV30 with TRBJ1-6; D is possibly TRBD1 (5 bases). This CDR3 spans 14 amino acids. V lost 1 base to trimming and J lost 9 bases, with 13 bases between them. Germline values: CDR1 GTSNPN, CDR2 SVGIG (reference sequence).

This clonotype was observed many times. The chain links TRBV5-1 to TRBJ2-1, with a weak D call TRBD2 (5 bases). Germline values: CDR1 SGHRS, CDR2 YFSETQ. Trimming stripped 1 base from V and 4 bases from J, with 15 bases between. The CDR3 spans 16 residues. CDR3 sequence (DNA): TGCGCCAGCAGCTTGACCGGCCCCCCGGGGTACAATGAGCAGTTCTTC. It codes for CASSLTGPPGYNEQFF.

This clonotype has more than one count but fewer than ten. CDR3 sequence reads: CASSFQTLDRVNEQFF. As DNA, the CDR3 is TGTGCCAGCAGCTTCCAAACCCTGGACAGGGTCAATGAGCAGTTCTTC. The rearrangement uses TRBV7-3 and TRBJ2-1; TRBD1 agrees at 8 bases. Germline V gene data show CDR1 as SGHTA and CDR2 as FQGTGA. This CDR3 has 16 amino acids. J lost 6 bases, V lost 3 bases, and 10 bases had no gene match.

This clonotype has just a few counts. The rearrangement links TRBV5-5 to TRBJ2-7; tentatively, D is TRBD1 (6 bases). CDR1 is SGHKS, CDR2 YYEKEE, per germline (reference sequence). Trimming took off 2 bases at V and 2 bases at J, with 11 bases between the two ends. This CDR3 comprises 14 residues. The CDR3 protein is CASSLLGAPYEQYF. The CDR3 DNA reads as TGTGCCAGCAGCTTATTGGGGGCGCCCTACGAGCAGTACTTC.

The table lists this clonotype with many counts. The V gene is TRBV29-1, the J gene TRBJ2-7, with D perhaps TRBD1 (5 bases). The germline CDR1 and CDR2 sequences are SQVTM and ANQGSEA. This CDR3 comprises 13 residues. V was clipped by 3 bases and J by 2 bases, with 11 bases between them. The CDR3 DNA is TGCAGCGTTGACGGTACAGGACCCTACGAGCAGTACTTC. Its protein product is CSVDGTGPYEQYF.

The gene calls are TRBV14 and TRBJ2-2; 8 nucleotides line up with TRBD1. The ends lost 3 bases at V and 3 bases at J; junction bases unmatched: 3. Germline V gene lookup returns CDR1 SGHDN and CDR2 FVKESK. CDR3 length: 15 residues. CDR3 amino acids: CASSQWTGHTGELFF. CDR3 coding DNA: TGTGCCAGCAGCCAGTGGACAGGGCACACCGGGGAGCTGTTTTTT.